The rows below give T cell receptor beta chains drawn from one sample of a study of T cell responses to AZD1222 COVID-19 vaccine. TCRdb keeps only in-frame clones here, not all; method: immunoSEQ multiplex PCR. The data show approximately 84,000 clones, 83% seen once. The specimen was peripheral blood, collected 28 days after the second AZD1222 dose. These receptor sequences come from an adult who received the AZD1222 COVID-19 vaccine. Both conserved end residues are part of each CDR3. The D gene is left open where the match is weak. Clone size, where shown, is once, few, many, or a class for clones that have expanded.

CDR3nt: TGTGCCATCAGTGAGTCGGCAGCCTATGGCTACACCTTC
CDR3aa: CAISESAAYGYTF
abundance: -
j_gene: TRBJ1-2
d_gene: -
v_gene: TRBV10-3

CDR3nt: TGTGCCACCGGACAGGGAGGTGAGACCCAGTACTTC
CDR3aa: CATGQGGETQYF
abundance: -
j_gene: TRBJ2-5
d_gene: TRBD1
v_gene: TRBV6-5

CDR3nt: TGTGCCAGCAGCGCGACAGGGGTGAACACTGAAGCTTTCTTT
CDR3aa: CASSATGVNTEAFF
abundance: -
j_gene: TRBJ1-1
d_gene: TRBD1
v_gene: TRBV7-3

CDR3nt: TGTGCCAGCAGCTTAGGTAGTGAAGGGGGCGGGAACACTGAAGCTTTCTTT
CDR3aa: CASSLGSEGGGNTEAFF
abundance: few
j_gene: TRBJ1-1
d_gene: TRBD1
v_gene: TRBV13

CDR3nt: TGTGCCAGCAGCGTAGGGCCCGACAACAGGGGGGTAGGCTACACCTTC
CDR3aa: CASSVGPDNRGVGYTF
abundance: -
j_gene: TRBJ1-2
d_gene: TRBD1
v_gene: TRBV9

CDR3nt: TGCGCCAGCAGCCCTATGCGGACGGACGAGCAGCAGTACTTC
CDR3aa: CASSPMRTDEQQYF
abundance: -
j_gene: TRBJ2-7
d_gene: -
v_gene: TRBV5-1

CDR3nt: TGTGCCAGCAGTCTGGGACAGAATCAGCCCCAGCATTTT
CDR3aa: CASSLGQNQPQHF
abundance: -
j_gene: TRBJ1-5
d_gene: TRBD1
v_gene: TRBV28

CDR3nt: TGTGCCAGTACCAGGGACAGGGAGGGCAATCAGCCCCAGCATTTT
CDR3aa: CASTRDREGNQPQHF
abundance: -
j_gene: TRBJ1-5
d_gene: TRBD1
v_gene: TRBV19

CDR3nt: TGTGCCAGCGAATCCCCGACAGGGGGCACCGGGGAGCTGTTTTTT
CDR3aa: CASESPTGGTGELFF
abundance: -
j_gene: TRBJ2-2
d_gene: TRBD1
v_gene: TRBV25-1

CDR3nt: TGTGCCAGCTGCCGTGGGGGCCGGGGGCAGTGGGGTGAGCAGTACTTC
CDR3aa: CASCRGGRGQWGEQYF
abundance: once
j_gene: TRBJ2-7
d_gene: -
v_gene: TRBV7-2

CDR3nt: TGCGCCAGCAGCCCTAGGGCGGCGGGAGGTCCCCCGGCGGAGCAGTACTTC
CDR3aa: CASSPRAAGGPPAEQYF
abundance: medium-sized
j_gene: TRBJ2-7
d_gene: TRBD2
v_gene: TRBV4-3

CDR3nt: TGTGCCAGCAGCTTAAACAGTGGGGAGCTGTTTTTT
CDR3aa: CASSLNSGELFF
abundance: -
j_gene: TRBJ2-2
d_gene: -
v_gene: TRBV7-3

CDR3nt: TGTGCCAGCGGACGGCCTAACTATGGCTACACCTTC
CDR3aa: CASGRPNYGYTF
abundance: -
j_gene: TRBJ1-2
d_gene: -
v_gene: TRBV28

CDR3nt: TGCGCCAGCAGCCAAGATCGCGCTAGTATCACAGATACGCAGTATTTT
CDR3aa: CASSQDRASITDTQYF
abundance: -
j_gene: TRBJ2-3
d_gene: -
v_gene: TRBV4-3

CDR3nt: TGTGCCAGTAGTATAAATCCAGGGATGGCGACTAATGAAAAACTGTTTTTT
CDR3aa: CASSINPGMATNEKLFF
abundance: -
j_gene: TRBJ1-4
d_gene: -
v_gene: TRBV19

CDR3nt: TGTGCCAGCCTCGAAGAGGCTAGCGGATACAATGAGCAGTTCTTC
CDR3aa: CASLEEASGYNEQFF
abundance: many
j_gene: TRBJ2-1
d_gene: TRBD2
v_gene: TRBV2